This paragraph reports one T cell receptor beta chain. The sample comes from a study of Ad26.COV2.S vaccination and SARS-CoV-2 variants. Study-wide background: Each vaccinee took Ad26.COV2.S intramuscularly, once or twice 56 days apart.

CDR3 length equals 14 residues. Germline V lookup: CDR1 SGDLS, CDR2 YYNGEE. The ends lost 6 bases at V and 2 bases at J; junction bases unmatched: 5. The assay was immunoSEQ multiplex PCR, and TCRdb's table has in-frame clones only and misses some. The table records some 300,000 clones, 85% to 90% of them present only once. The treatment: around 19 received Ad26.COV2.S at low or high dose, single or two shots; several received placebo; per-sample allocation not given. Day 63 after the first vaccine or placebo injection was the time point for sampling. This Boston cohort included adults aged 18-55 years.

This sample comprised peripheral blood, obtained in a trial of Ad26.COV2.S vaccine versus placebo. The sequence derives from a person between 18 and 65 years old who received the Ad26.COV2.S COVID-19 vaccine or a placebo. The chain combines TRBV9 with TRBJ2-4; 7 nucleotides line up with TRBD2. CDR3 protein: CASNLGGTKNIQYF. The CDR3 region has the DNA TGTGCCAGCAATTTGGGGGGGACCAAAAACATTCAGTACTTC. The full variable domain, rest sourced from reference TRBV9 and TRBJ2-4, is DSGVTQTPKHLITATGQRVTLRCSPRSGDLSVYWYQQSLDQGLQFLIQYYNGEERAKGNILERFSAQQFPDLHSELNLSSLELGDSALYFCASNLGGTKNIQYFGAGTRLSVL.